These 3 T cell receptor beta chains came from one sample sequenced in a study of shared clonotypes between healthy human individuals (TCRdb year 2020). Libraries were built with the immunoSEQ multiplex PCR assay. In its TCRdb copy, this immuneACCESS table keeps in-frame sequences only and misses some clones. Where compared with another copy, unresolved V genes explain less than half of these, and the others have no known cause. Recorded for this sample are around 95,000 clones; around two thirds of them occurred a single time. The ten biggest clones cover less than 50% of the sample. Sequencing input: memory CD8+ T cells sorted from blood. The intended sense of this specimen's cell subset or site label: CD45RO+ cells pooled with CCR7-negative TemRA cells. Every receptor here comes from a man aged 25 to 40 in good health.

V and J are TRBV29-1 and TRBJ2-2, with D unresolved. The germline V gene encodes CDR1 SQVTM and CDR2 ANQGSEA. The V end was cut by 5 bases, the J end by 1 base, with 8 bases between. The CDR3 consists of 13 residues. The CDR3 DNA is TGCAGCGTTTTGGGTGGGAACACCGGGGAGCTGTTTTTT. It yields the protein CSVLGGNTGELFF.

A note on this clone: This probably arose from a read error, given a far larger clone one base away. The same CDR3 is also encoded by other DNA sequences in this sample. This rearrangement joins TRBV28 to TRBJ1-2; D is undetermined. From germline, CDR1 is MDHEN and CDR2 SYDVKM. The V gene lost 6 bases and the J gene lost 1 base, with 3 bases spanning the gap. CDR3 length: 11 amino acids. CDR3 sequence reads: CASSFNYGYTF. In DNA, the CDR3 is TGTGCCAGCAGCTTTAACTATGGCTACACCTTC.

The gene calls are TRBV29-1 and TRBJ1-4, with a possible D match to TRBD1 (5 bases). The CDR3 totals 15 residues. CDR1 is SQVTM and CDR2 is ANQGSEA in the germline V gene. The V end lost 6 bases, the J end lost 0 bases, and 14 bases lay between the germline ends. The CDR3 reads CSVTGTDATNEKLFF. In DNA form, the CDR3 reads TGCAGCGTCACCGGGACCGACGCAACTAATGAAAAACTGTTTTTT.